This T cell receptor (beta chain) appears in the sequencing data of a study of a mutant IDH1 vaccine in newly diagnosed glioma. Overall study context: Treated patients showed a male proportion of approximately 62%, a female proportion of around 40%, and a mean age of roughly 40 years.

This CDR3 spans 12 amino acids. Germline assignment: CDR1 ENHRY and CDR2 SYGVKD. Trimming cost V 7 bases and J 4 bases, with 8 bases left between them. Described time point: baseline, week 1 (first vaccination visit). The treatment is: pre-vaccination baseline after standard-of-care therapy. Donors had new IDH1-mutant astrocytomas of WHO grade 3 or 4 (ATRX-lost). Assay used: immunoSEQ multiplex PCR; TCRdb lists only in-frame clones, some missing. This table holds more than 80,000 clones, around four fifths found once. The clonotype was recovered from a woman aged 45-65 years with glioma. The sample consisted of PBMCs, taken from a glioma patient treated with radiotherapy, temozolomide or both. The chain employs TRBV10-3 and TRBJ1-3; D unclear. CDR3 sequence (DNA): TGTGCCATCACCGGGTCGGGAAACACCATATATTTT. Its protein product is CAITGSGNTIYF.